The sequence of this TCR beta chain was determined in a study of T cells in Graves' hyperthyroidism and ophthalmopathy. Study-level results: Ophthalmopathy, as predicted by the model, came a median approximately 6.5 months after the prediction. Peripheral blood also featured most of the thyroid clonotypes expanded above 0.001.

PBMCs came from around 9.7 ml fresh peripheral blood. RNA transcripts yielded amplified TCR beta CDR3 regions. The HTBI primer set served for first-round RT-PCR of the TCR CDR3. One entry per CDR3 protein, called by TCRdb with MiXCR from the multiplex PCR reads. Of nearly 600,000 distinct CDR3 sequences in the sample, 14% are singletons; the top ten hold around 7%. This clonotype was recorded at least ten times. Its antigen is as yet unknown. Material: blood. This clonotype originated in a woman aged 18-29 years with Graves' ophthalmopathy.

The CDR3, as DNA: TGCAGTGCTAGTCGGGGCAGGTACTCCTACGAGCAGTACTTC. Its translation is CSASRGRYSYEQYF. This chain links TRBV20-1 with TRBJ2-7, with D possibly being TRBD1 or TRBD2 (5 bases each). V shed 3 bases and J shed 0 bases, with 12 bases lying between them. CDR1 is DFQATT and CDR2 is SNEGSKA in the germline V gene (reference sequence). The CDR3 is 14 residues long.